This T cell receptor beta chain was found in a study of shared clonotypes between healthy human individuals. Study results and caveats: It was the non-shared clonotypes that had lower generation probabilities than clonotypes shared by all four donors.

Positive CCR7 selection of CD45RO-negative cells yielded the naive CD8 cells, and terminally differentiated effector memory CD45RA+ cells were excluded. The healthy adult donors were HIV-negative and reported no recent acute infections or vaccinations. Among the donors, all were Caucasian adults who lived in Nashville, Tennessee. To note about this clone: Its antigen is undetermined.

Assay used: immunoSEQ multiplex PCR; TCRdb lists only in-frame clones, some missing. The sample shows a few million clones, roughly 93% of them seen only once. What was sequenced was naive CD8+ T cells from PBMCs. This TCR was sampled from a young man in good health. Some clones in this sample may be carry-over from other donors' samples.

The CDR3 DNA is TGTGCCAGCAGCTCCGGGACAGGGGTGCATAGCACAGATACGCAGTATTTT. It yields the protein CASSSGTGVHSTDTQYF. The chain recombines TRBV9 with TRBJ2-3; TRBD1 matches at 10 bases. This CDR3 has 17 residues. From germline, CDR1 is SGDLS and CDR2 YYNGEE. The V segment lost 4 bases and the J segment 0 bases; nucleotides outside the gene matches: 8.